These 2 T cell receptor beta chains were all obtained from the same sample, sequenced in a study of control samples from healthy donors and cancer patients. Assay used: immunoSEQ multiplex PCR; TCRdb lists only in-frame clones, some missing. Among 130,000 or so clones listed, about 90% were seen once. Sequenced material: blood. Receptor source: a man aged 45-65 years in good health.

The chain carries TRBV27 and TRBJ1-2; 7 nucleotides align to TRBD1. Germline assignment: CDR1 MNHEY and CDR2 SMNVEV (reference sequence). The junction had 7 bases not matched to a gene; V was cut back by 4 bases and J by 5 bases. The CDR3 is 14 residues long. The CDR3 sequence: CASSSANRGYGYTF. CDR3 DNA sequence: TGTGCCAGCAGTTCGGCGAACAGGGGATATGGCTACACCTTC.

This chain uses TRBV7-2 with TRBJ1-6, with a tentative D call TRBD1 (5 bases). Trimming left V 5 bases short and J 2 bases short, with 13 bases between. The CDR3 contains 16 residues. Per germline, CDR1 SGHTA and CDR2 FQGNSA. The CDR3: CASSPKTVTYNSPLHF. DNA for the CDR3: TGTGCCAGCAGCCCCAAGACAGTTACCTATAATTCACCCCTCCACTTT.